These 18 T cell receptor beta chains originate from one sample sequenced in a study of T cell repertoires in ileal Crohn's disease. Clones were read by immunoSEQ multiplex PCR, and TCRdb kept only the in-frame ones, dropping some. This table holds roughly 13,000 clones, 70% to 90% found once. The sample was ileal tissue. The source is an adult with Crohn's disease.

V is TRBV25-1 and J is TRBJ1-2; D might be TRBD1 (5 bases). The CDR3 runs to 14 residues. Germline V gene sequence: CDR1 MGHDK, CDR2 SYGVNS. Trimming shortened V by 0 bases and J by 1 base, and 6 bases separated the two germline ends. The CDR3 DNA follows: TGTGCCAGCAGTGAATACGGGGGTAACTATGGCTACACCTTC. Encoded protein: CASSEYGGNYGYTF.

V and J are TRBV10-3 and TRBJ2-5, with D perhaps matching TRBD1 (5 bases). The germline V gene encodes CDR1 ENHRY and CDR2 SYGVKD. V lost 6 bases and J lost 2, with 10 bases in between. The CDR3 contains 13 residues. CDR3 protein: CAISDSAQETQYF. Here the CDR3 DNA reads TGTGCCATCAGCGACAGTGCTCAAGAGACCCAGTACTTC.

V usage is TRBV7-3 and J usage is TRBJ2-1, with 7 bases matching TRBD1. The trim removed 4 bases at V and 9 bases at J, leaving 9 bases unmatched. CDR3 length: 14 residues. CDR1 and CDR2 from the germline V gene are SGHTA and FQGTGA. This CDR3 is CASSWGRQGSEQFF. The CDR3 nucleotides are TGTGCCAGCAGCTGGGGCCGACAGGGAAGTGAGCAGTTCTTC. Full variable domain (rest looked up from reference TRBV7-3 and TRBJ2-1): GAGVSQTPSNKVTEKGKYVELRCDPISGHTALYWYRQSLGQGPEFLIYFQGTGAADDSGLPNDRFFAVRPEGSVSTLKIQRTERGDSAVYLCASSWGRQGSEQFFGPGTRLTVL.

The gene calls are TRBV6-1 and TRBJ2-2, with D unclear. CDR1 and CDR2 (germline): MNHNS, SASEGT. This CDR3 region has 13 residues. The ends were cut back, 5 bases at V and 4 bases at J, with 8 bases in the middle. CDR3 sequence (DNA): TGTGCCAGCAGTTGGTCGGGCACCGGGGAGCTGTTTTTT. It translates to CASSWSGTGELFF.

V and J are TRBV27 and TRBJ2-5; D gene uncertain. Trimming removed 5 bases from V and 5 bases from J, with 6 bases in between. Germline V CDR1 and CDR2: MNHEY, SMNVEV (reference sequence). CDR3 length: 11 residues. The CDR3 reads CASSIGETQYF. CDR3 nucleotides: TGTGCCAGCAGTATCGGGGAGACCCAGTACTTC.

The chain is built from TRBV19 and TRBJ2-4, with TRBD2 as a possible D gene (5 bases). The germline V and J ends were trimmed by 5 bases and 8 bases, with 7 bases remaining between them. The length of the CDR3 is 11 residues. Germline V gene sequence: CDR1 LNHDA, CDR2 SQIVND (reference sequence). The CDR3 sequence is CASSRGYIQYF. The CDR3, as DNA: TGTGCCAGTAGTCGGGGATACATTCAGTACTTC.

The V call is TRBV5-5, the J call TRBJ1-2, with 8 bases aligning to TRBD1. CDR1 and CDR2 from the germline V gene are SGHKS and YYEKEE (reference sequence). The CDR3 is 12 residues long. With V trimmed by 4 bases and J by 8 bases, 4 bases remained unmatched. The DNA for the CDR3 is TGTGCCAGCAGCCCCGGACAGGGAGGCTACACCTTC. It codes for CASSPGQGGYTF.

As for this clone: The junction shows a germline mismatch at one end, possibly a read error. This chain links TRBV7-7 with TRBJ1-6; 10 bases line up with TRBD1. CDR1 and CDR2 from the germline V gene are SSHAT and FNYEAQ (reference sequence). The CDR3 totals 16 residues. The CDR3 reads CASSLARDRGNSPLHF. The CDR3 DNA sequence: TGTGCTAGCAGCTTAGCCCGGGACAGGGGCAATTCACCCCTCCACTTT.

The chain employs TRBV6-5 and TRBJ2-3; TRBD2 agrees at 13 bases. V lost 4 bases to trimming and J lost 1 base; unmatched junction nucleotides: 2. This CDR3 has 16 residues. Germline V gene data show CDR1 as MNHEY and CDR2 as SVGAGI. The CDR3 here is CASSSGLAGGTDTQYF. CDR3 in DNA: TGTGCCAGCAGTTCCGGACTAGCGGGAGGCACAGATACGCAGTATTTT.

This chain joins TRBV29-1 and TRBJ2-5; 8 nucleotides match TRBD1. Germline lookup yields CDR1 SQVTM and CDR2 ANQGSEA. The CDR3 sequence is 13 residues long. After removal of 8 bases from V and 4 bases from J, the junction contained 9 bases not matched to a gene. The CDR3: CSSGQGSGETQYF. The CDR3 bases are TGCAGCTCCGGACAGGGTTCGGGAGAGACCCAGTACTTC.

This clone was seen just once. V and J are TRBV6-5 and TRBJ2-7, with TRBD1 identical over 8 bases. CDR3 size: 13 residues. Germline V lookup: CDR1 MNHEY, CDR2 SVGAGI. The junction had 5 bases not matched to a gene; V was cut back by 6 bases and J by 4 bases. This CDR3 is CASRPTGVYEQYF. The DNA of the CDR3 is TGTGCCAGCAGGCCGACAGGGGTATACGAGCAGTACTTC.

The chain carries TRBV5-1 and TRBJ2-5; weak D call: TRBD1 (6 bases). Per the germline V gene, CDR1 is SGHRS and CDR2 is YFSETQ. The CDR3 covers 14 residues. V was cut by 3 bases and J by 1 base, with 10 bases left in between. The CDR3 coding sequence is TGCGCCAGCAGCTGGACAGACGGCCAAGAGACCCAGTACTTC. Its translation: CASSWTDGQETQYF.

The chain carries TRBV7-8 and TRBJ1-2; D is undetermined. CDR1 and CDR2 (germline): SGHVS, FQNEAQ. This CDR3 is built from 14 residues. Trimming stripped 7 bases from V and 3 bases from J, with 15 bases between. In DNA, the CDR3 is TGTGCCAGCACCGAAAGCCACGCTGACTATGGCTACACCTTC. Its translation: CASTESHADYGYTF.

The CDR3 protein is CATLSGLTEAFF. The CDR3, as DNA: TGTGCCACCCTTTCGGGACTGACTGAAGCTTTCTTT. V usage is TRBV5-8 and J usage is TRBJ1-1, with D perhaps TRBD1 (5 bases). There are 12 residues in the CDR3. V lost 9 bases, J lost 5 bases, and 14 bases lay in between. Germline V gene data show CDR1 as SGHTS and CDR2 as YDEGEE. Full variable domain (missing parts from reference TRBV5-8 and TRBJ1-1): EAGVTQSPTHLIKTRGQQATLRCSPISGHTSVYWYQQALGLGLQFLLWYDEGEERNRGNFPPRFSGRQFPNYSSELNVNALELEDSALYLCATLSGLTEAFFGQGTRLTVV.

The chain carries TRBV5-6 and TRBJ2-2; 16 bases line up with TRBD2. The germline V gene has CDR1 SGHDT and CDR2 YYEEEE. The CDR3 sequence is 17 residues long. Germline trimming cut 4 bases from V and 5 bases from J; bases unmatched to any gene: 5. The CDR3: CASSAGLAGGRTGELFF. CDR3 DNA sequence: TGTGCCAGCAGCGCGGGACTAGCGGGGGGGCGGACCGGGGAGCTGTTTTTT. The full variable domain, in which reference TRBV5-6 and TRBJ2-2 provide the parts outside the CDR3, is DAGVTQSPTHLIKTRGQQVTLRCSPKSGHDTVSWYQQALGQGPQFIFQYYEEEERQRGNFPDRFSGHQFPNYSSELNVNALLLGDSALYLCASSAGLAGGRTGELFFGEGSRLTVL.

This chain uses TRBV13 with TRBJ1-2; 9 bases map to TRBD1. Germline V lookup: CDR1 PRHDT, CDR2 FYEKMQ (reference sequence). This CDR3 spans 16 amino acids. Unmatched junction bases numbered 9, after V lost 3 bases and J lost 4 bases. For the CDR3, the DNA is TGTGCCAGCAGCTTGGCCTCCGGGACAGGGCGCTATGGCTACACCTTC. This sequence encodes CASSLASGTGRYGYTF.

Note on this clone: The junction differs from germline at one of its ends, possibly a read error. The chain uses TRBV5-1 and TRBJ1-2, with 9 bases lining up with TRBD1. The CDR3 spans 14 residues. Germline V lookup: CDR1 SGHRS, CDR2 YFSETQ. CDR3 sequence: CAGSPLGQGSGYTF. CDR3 in DNA: TGCGCCGGCAGCCCGTTGGGACAGGGCAGTGGCTACACCTTC.

This chain joins TRBV5-3 and TRBJ2-5, with 12 bases lining up with TRBD2. TRBV5-3 is an open reading frame, and its role is uncertain. This CDR3 region has 18 residues. Germline trimming cut 3 bases from V and 5 bases from J; bases unmatched to any gene: 14. For the CDR3, the DNA is TGTGCCAGAAGCTATGGAGGCCTAGCGGGAGGGCTTGGCGAGACCCAGTACTTC. It encodes CARSYGGLAGGLGETQYF.